Following are 9 T cell receptor beta chains from one sample sequenced in a study of blood T cell repertoires in COVID-19. TCRdb's table, derived via immunoSEQ multiplex PCR, lists solely in-frame clones and lacks some. This table has 100,000 to 150,000 clones, roughly two thirds appearing once. The sequencing sample was made of peripheral blood. All receptors derive from a woman between 65 and 79 years old with acute or convalescent COVID-19.

Only a few counts were recorded for this clone. This chain links TRBV27 with TRBJ1-4; TRBD1 matches at 8 bases. The CDR3 totals 15 residues. Germline lookup yields CDR1 MNHEY and CDR2 SMNVEV (reference sequence). Trimming removed 3 bases from V and 8 bases from J; junction bases left unmatched: 8. CDR3 in DNA: TGTGCCAGCAGTTTCCTAGGACAGGGAGGCGAAAAACTGTTTTTT. This encodes CASSFLGQGGEKLFF.

This clone has just one count. The rearrangement links TRBV10-2 to TRBJ1-1; D remains ambiguous. V was cut by 8 bases and J by 4 bases, with 14 bases left in between. The CDR3 runs 13 residues. Germline V gene lookup returns CDR1 WSHSY and CDR2 SAAADI. The CDR3 nucleotides are TGCGCCAGCCTTGCCGGAGGGAGCACTGAAGCTTTCTTT. Translating gives CASLAGGSTEAFF.

The V and J genes are TRBV5-1 and TRBJ1-4; 8 bases map to TRBD1. The germline CDR1 and CDR2 sequences are SGHRS and YFSETQ. V dropped 4 bases and J dropped 4; count of bases not matched to a gene: 6. The CDR3 has 15 amino acids. Here the CDR3 reads CASSPDRGGNEKLFF. The DNA for the CDR3 is TGCGCCAGCAGCCCCGACAGGGGTGGTAATGAAAAACTGTTTTTT. The full variable domain, completed using reference TRBV5-1 and TRBJ1-4, is KAGVTQTPRYLIKTRGQQVTLSCSPISGHRSVSWYQQTPGQGLQFLFEYFSETQRNKGNFPGRFSGRQFSNSRSEMNVSTLELGDSALYLCASSPDRGGNEKLFFGSGTQLSVL.

This clone was found a few times. This chain uses TRBV5-1 with TRBJ1-1; D might be TRBD1 (5 bases). In germline, CDR1 is SGHRS, CDR2 YFSETQ. The CDR3 is made up of 14 amino acids. Trimming cost V 5 bases and J 6 bases, with 17 bases left between them. The CDR3, as DNA: TGCGCCAGCAGTAAGGAGGGGTCGGGCGCTGAAGCTTTCTTT. Translation gives CASSKEGSGAEAFF.

The V gene is TRBV28, the J gene TRBJ2-3; weak D call: TRBD2 (6 bases). Deletions cut 6 bases from V and 4 bases from J, with 17 bases between. The CDR3 has 15 amino acids. Germline CDR1 is MDHEN and CDR2 is SYDVKM. The CDR3 protein is CASSSRGGSPDTQYF. The DNA of the CDR3 is TGTGCCAGCAGCTCCCGAGGAGGGAGCCCAGATACGCAGTATTTT.

The sample holds a few counts of this clone. The V call is TRBV7-9, the J call TRBJ2-3; D is ambiguous. V gave up 2 bases and J gave up 2 bases, with 8 bases separating them. This CDR3 has 14 residues. Germline lookup yields CDR1 SEHNR and CDR2 FQNEAQ (reference sequence). The CDR3, as DNA: TGTGCCAGCAGCTTATTAGACTTCACAGATACGCAGTATTTT. Encoded protein: CASSLLDFTDTQYF.

The sample holds a few counts of this clone. The chain links TRBV5-6 to TRBJ1-1; D is ambiguous. The V and J ends lost 6 bases and 3 bases respectively, with 15 bases between them. Germline CDR1 SGHDT, CDR2 YYEEEE. The CDR3 contains 14 residues. CDR3 protein: CASTNHGFHTEAFF. The CDR3, as DNA: TGTGCCAGCACCAACCACGGGTTCCACACTGAAGCTTTCTTT.

This chain uses TRBV5-1 with TRBJ2-2; 10 positions agree with TRBD1. CDR1 SGHRS and CDR2 YFSETQ come from the germline V gene. This CDR3 is 15 amino acids long. The V segment lost 3 bases and the J segment 4 bases; nucleotides outside the gene matches: 3. CDR3 DNA sequence: TGCGCCAGCAGCTCCGGACAGGGGGTCACCGGGGAGCTGTTTTTT. Protein product: CASSSGQGVTGELFF. The full variable domain, its missing parts supplied by reference TRBV5-1 and TRBJ2-2, is KAGVTQTPRYLIKTRGQQVTLSCSPISGHRSVSWYQQTPGQGLQFLFEYFSETQRNKGNFPGRFSGRQFSNSRSEMNVSTLELGDSALYLCASSSGQGVTGELFFGEGSRLTVL.

This clone appeared once. The chain employs TRBV3-1 (or the pseudogene TRBV3-2) and TRBJ2-2, with 11 bases matching TRBD2. V lost 1 base, J lost 0 bases, and 19 bases stayed unmatched. Looked up from germline, CDR1 is LGHDT and CDR2 is YNNKEL (reference sequence). The CDR3 runs to 23 residues. CDR3 DNA sequence: TGTGCCAGCAGCCAAGGAGTCCCCTGGGAAGGACTAGCGGGTCAAGCGAACACCGGGGAGCTGTTTTTT. As protein: CASSQGVPWEGLAGQANTGELFF.